This T cell receptor beta chain was obtained from a study of T cells after yellow fever vaccination. On the study more broadly: Libraries from low-cell-number fractions were prepared with the SMART-Seq v4 Ultra Low Input RNA kit.

The CDR3 length is 15 residues. The V end was cut by 1 base, the J end by 1 base, with 11 bases between. The germline CDR1 and CDR2 sequences are GTSNPN and SVGIG (reference sequence). About this clonotype itself: Its antigen is currently unknown.

The authors made TCR cDNA by 5'RACE template switching, adding a universal primer site and UMIs. TCRdb processed the 5' RACE reads anew with MiXCR; each CDR3 protein has one entry. Among about 550,000 distinct CDR3 sequences listed, 15% to 20% were seen once. Study-level findings and limits: Researchers cautioned that FACS-sorted repertoires could harbor abundant clonotypes contaminating from the bulk population. Detected again after the booster were most primary-vaccination clones, at 95% to 96% CD4 and 80% to 90% CD8.

The sequenced sample was PBMCs, obtained 15 days after the yellow fever booster vaccination. J is TRBJ2-4 and V is TRBV30, with D possibly being TRBD1 or TRBD2 (5 bases each). The sequence derives from a man between 25 and 39 years old who received the YFV17D yellow fever vaccine. The CDR3 protein is CAWSGSWGAKNIQYF. CDR3 DNA sequence: TGTGCCTGGAGTGGGAGTTGGGGGGCCAAAAACATTCAGTACTTC.